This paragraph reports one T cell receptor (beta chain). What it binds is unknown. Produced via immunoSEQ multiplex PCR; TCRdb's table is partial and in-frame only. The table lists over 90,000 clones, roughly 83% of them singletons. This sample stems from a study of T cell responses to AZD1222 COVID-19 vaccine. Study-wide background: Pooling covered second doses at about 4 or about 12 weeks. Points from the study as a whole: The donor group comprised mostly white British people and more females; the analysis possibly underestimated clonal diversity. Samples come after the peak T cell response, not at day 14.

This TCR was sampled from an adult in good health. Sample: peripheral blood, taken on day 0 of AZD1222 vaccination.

The CDR3, as DNA: TGTGCCAGCAGCCCTCATCCAGCTGAACGCGAGACCCAGTACTTC. Its translation is CASSPHPAERETQYF. The rearrangement joins TRBV9 to TRBJ2-5; D not certain. V lost 4 bases and J lost 5, with 18 bases in between. The CDR3 runs 15 residues. Germline lookup yields CDR1 SGDLS and CDR2 YYNGEE. The complete variable domain, with remaining parts taken from reference TRBV9 and TRBJ2-5, reads DSGVTQTPKHLITATGQRVTLRCSPRSGDLSVYWYQQSLDQGLQFLIQYYNGEERAKGNILERFSAQQFPDLHSELNLSSLELGDSALYFCASSPHPAERETQYFGPGTRLLVL.